These T cell receptor beta chains were read from a single sample in a study of T cells in Graves' hyperthyroidism and ophthalmopathy. TCRdb used MiXCR to reprocess the multiplex PCR reads, holding one entry per CDR3 protein. The sample holds about 420,000 distinct CDR3 sequences, around 16% seen once. Input material: blood. The receptors stem from a woman aged 18 to 35 with Graves' hyperthyroidism. Each CDR3 is given with its conserved first and last residue. The D gene is left open where the match is weak. Size tells how often a clone was seen (once, few, many) or the class of an expanded clone, and some rows leave it out.

TRBV7-2,TRBD2,24,TRBJ2-5,few,TGTGCCAGCAGGACGAAACTACGCGCCGGGACTAGCGGCCCCACATACCGAGACCAAGAGACCCAGTACTTC,CASRTKLRAGTSGPTYRDQETQYF
TRBV20-1,-,16,TRBJ2-2,few,TGCAGTGCTAGAGATCACGCCAGGGATCAGACCGGGGAGCTGTTTTTT,CSARDHARDQTGELFF
TRBV2,-,19,TRBJ1-5,many,TGTGCCAGCAGTGAAGCGATCAGTTTTGAGAGGTTTGACAATCAGCCCCAGCATTTT,CASSEAISFERFDNQPQHF
TRBV30,-,14,TRBJ2-3,many,TGTGCCTGGACGCGGATGTCTAGCACAGATACGCAGTATTTT,CAWTRMSSTDTQYF
TRBV29-1,-,14,TRBJ2-7,many,TGCAGCGTTGCCACCGGGACGCCTGGCTACGAGCAGTACTTC,CSVATGTPGYEQYF
TRBV7-8,-,20,TRBJ1-6,many,TGTGCCAGCAGCCGCGGAGCCGCGGGCGGGGGCTTTTCCGTAAATTCACCCCTCCACTTT,CASSRGAAGGGFSVNSPLHF
TRBV6-1,-,13,TRBJ1-5,many,TGTGCCAGCAGCAGGGGTGGCAATCAGCCCCAGCATTTT,CASSRGGNQPQHF
TRBV9,-,14,TRBJ2-3,-,TGTGCCAGCAGCGAGAGGGGGAACACAGATACGCAGTATTTT,CASSERGNTDTQYF
TRBV30,TRBD1,18,TRBJ1-4,-,TGTGCCTGGAGTGTACCCGGACAGGGGTTCTCCCCTAATGAAAAACTGTTTTTT,CAWSVPGQGFSPNEKLFF
TRBV13,-,12,TRBJ1-5,many,TGTGCCAGCAGTGTGATTGGGCAGCCCCAGCATTTT,CASSVIGQPQHF
TRBV2,-,13,TRBJ2-7,-,TGTGCCAGCAGGGGGGCAGGGAACTACGAGCAGTACTTC,CASRGAGNYEQYF
TRBV14,-,15,TRBJ2-4,-,TGTGCCAGCAGCCAAGGAGGCCTAGCCAAAAACATTCAGTACTTC,CASSQGGLAKNIQYF
TRBV12-5,-,17,TRBJ2-7,many,TGTGCTAGTGGTTTGGGGGATTCGGACCCAGGCGCCTACGAGCAGTACTTC,CASGLGDSDPGAYEQYF
TRBV6-6,-,17,TRBJ1-5,many,TGTGCCAGCAGTTACTCGCCCCCAGGGGACGGCGGTCAGCCCCAGCATTTT,CASSYSPPGDGGQPQHF
TRBV6-1,-,14,TRBJ1-2,-,TGTGCCAGCAGTGTTGAGGGTGCAGCGCCAGGCTACACCTTC,CASSVEGAAPGYTF
TRBV30,-,14,TRBJ2-1,many,TGTGCCTGGAGTGTACTTGCGGGAAGGAATGAGCAGTTCTTC,CAWSVLAGRNEQFF
TRBV28,-,12,TRBJ1-4,many,TGTGCCAGCAGTGGAAATTATGAAAAACTGTTTTTT,CASSGNYEKLFF
TRBV12-3/TRBV12-4,TRBD2,16,TRBJ2-2,many,TGTGCCAGCAGCCTGGCGGGGGGGGACCCCACCGGGGAGCTGTTTTTT,CASSLAGGDPTGELFF
TRBV20-1,TRBD1,14,TRBJ1-4,many,TGCAGTGCCCCTGGGACAGGGAGGTTGGAAAAACTGTTTTTT,CSAPGTGRLEKLFF
TRBV20-1,TRBD1,12,TRBJ1-2,-,TGCAGTGCTGGACAGGAGGACTATGGCTACACCTTC,CSAGQEDYGYTF
TRBV24-1,TRBD2,15,TRBJ2-1,few,TGTGCCACCAGTCCAGGGAGGGGCTCCTACAATAAGCAGTTCTTC,CATSPGRGSYNKQFF
TRBV6-1,TRBD1,15,TRBJ1-6,many,TGTGCCAGCAGTGAGGACAGGGGTTCTAATTCACCCCTCCACTTT,CASSEDRGSNSPLHF
TRBV4-1,-,16,TRBJ2-1,many,TGCGCCAGCAGCCAAGCAGACGGGGGGCGGTACAATGAGCAGTTCTTC,CASSQADGGRYNEQFF
TRBV2,TRBD1,15,TRBJ1-2,many,TGTGCCAGCAGTACCGGGACAGGTGTCCACTATGGCTACACCTTC,CASSTGTGVHYGYTF